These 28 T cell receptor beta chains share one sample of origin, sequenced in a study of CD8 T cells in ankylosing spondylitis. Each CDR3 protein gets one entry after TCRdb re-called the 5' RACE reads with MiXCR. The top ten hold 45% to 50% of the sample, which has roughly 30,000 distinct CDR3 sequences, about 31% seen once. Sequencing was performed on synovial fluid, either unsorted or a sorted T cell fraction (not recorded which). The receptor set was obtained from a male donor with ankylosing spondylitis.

CDR3 sequence reads: CASSSLFPRENIQYF. As DNA, the CDR3 is TGTGCCAGCAGCTCACTTTTTCCCAGGGAGAACATTCAGTACTTC. The rearrangement links TRBV11-2 to TRBJ2-4, with D perhaps TRBD1 or TRBD2 (5 bases each). The V end lost 4 bases, the J end lost 7 bases, and 17 bases lay between the germline ends. Looked up from germline, CDR1 is SGHAT and CDR2 is FQNNGV. The CDR3 has 15 amino acids.

CDR3 in DNA: TGTGCCAGCAGCTGGGGGCAGGGTCAGCCCCAGCATTTT. It yields the protein CASSWGQGQPQHF. The V and J genes are TRBV11-2 and TRBJ1-5, with TRBD1 as a possible D gene (6 bases). The germline V and J ends were trimmed by 4 bases and 6 bases, with 10 bases remaining between them. The CDR3 has 13 residues. Germline V gives CDR1 SGHAT, CDR2 FQNNGV.

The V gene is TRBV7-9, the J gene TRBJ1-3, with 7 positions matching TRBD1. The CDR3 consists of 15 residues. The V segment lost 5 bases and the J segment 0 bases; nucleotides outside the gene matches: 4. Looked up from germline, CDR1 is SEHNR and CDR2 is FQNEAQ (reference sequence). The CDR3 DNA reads TGTGCCAGCAGCCCGGGACAGACCTCTGGAAACACCATATATTTT. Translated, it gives CASSPGQTSGNTIYF.

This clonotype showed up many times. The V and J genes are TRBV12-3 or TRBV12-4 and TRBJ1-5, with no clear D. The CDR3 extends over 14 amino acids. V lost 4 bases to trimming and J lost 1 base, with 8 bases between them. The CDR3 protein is CASSYLGSNQPQHF. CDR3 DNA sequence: TGTGCCAGCAGTTACCTAGGGAGCAATCAGCCCCAGCATTTT.

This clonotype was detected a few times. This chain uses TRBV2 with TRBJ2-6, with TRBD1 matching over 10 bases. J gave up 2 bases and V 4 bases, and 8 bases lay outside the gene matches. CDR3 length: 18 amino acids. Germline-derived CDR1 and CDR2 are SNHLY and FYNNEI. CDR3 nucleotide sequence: TGTGCCAGCAGTGGCCCGGGACAGGGGAGAACTGGGGCCAACGTCCTGACTTTC. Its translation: CASSGPGQGRTGANVLTF.

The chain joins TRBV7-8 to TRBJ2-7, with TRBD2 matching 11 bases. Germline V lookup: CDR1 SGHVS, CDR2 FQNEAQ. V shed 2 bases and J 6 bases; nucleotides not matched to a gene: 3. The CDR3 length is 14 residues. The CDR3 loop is CASSLLAGGREQYF. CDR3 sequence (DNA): TGTGCCAGCAGCTTACTAGCGGGAGGCCGCGAGCAGTACTTC.

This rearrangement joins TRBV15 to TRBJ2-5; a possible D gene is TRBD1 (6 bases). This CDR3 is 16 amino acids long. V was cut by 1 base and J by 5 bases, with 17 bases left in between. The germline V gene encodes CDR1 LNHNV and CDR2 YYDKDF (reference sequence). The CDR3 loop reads CATSRGSWGPRETQYF. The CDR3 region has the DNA TGTGCCACCAGCAGAGGATCGTGGGGGCCTAGGGAGACCCAGTACTTC.

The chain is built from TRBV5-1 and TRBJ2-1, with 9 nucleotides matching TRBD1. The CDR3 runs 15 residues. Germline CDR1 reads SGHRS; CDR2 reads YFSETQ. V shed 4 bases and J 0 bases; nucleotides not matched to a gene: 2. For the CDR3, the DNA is TGCGCCAGCAGCGTGGACAGGGGCTCCTACAATGAGCAGTTCTTC. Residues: CASSVDRGSYNEQFF.

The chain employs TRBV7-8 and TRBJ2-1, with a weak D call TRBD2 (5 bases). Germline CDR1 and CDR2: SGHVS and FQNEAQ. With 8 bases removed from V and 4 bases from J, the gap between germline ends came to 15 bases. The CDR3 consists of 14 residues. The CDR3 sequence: CASRSGSWYNEQFF. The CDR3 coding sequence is TGTGCCAGCCGAAGTGGGAGTTGGTACAATGAGCAGTTCTTC.

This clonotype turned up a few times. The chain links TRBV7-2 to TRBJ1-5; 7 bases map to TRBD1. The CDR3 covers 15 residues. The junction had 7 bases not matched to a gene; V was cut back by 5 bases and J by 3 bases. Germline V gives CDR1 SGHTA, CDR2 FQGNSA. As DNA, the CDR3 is TGTGCCAGCAGCCAATGGACAGGAATCAATCAGCCCCAGCATTTT. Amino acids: CASSQWTGINQPQHF.

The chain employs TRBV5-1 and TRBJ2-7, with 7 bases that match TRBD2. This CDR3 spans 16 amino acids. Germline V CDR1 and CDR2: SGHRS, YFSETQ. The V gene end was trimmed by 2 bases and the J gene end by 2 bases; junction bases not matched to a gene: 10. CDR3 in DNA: TGCGCCAGCAGCTTCCAGACTAGCCTCACTCCCTACGAGCAGTACTTC. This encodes CASSFQTSLTPYEQYF.

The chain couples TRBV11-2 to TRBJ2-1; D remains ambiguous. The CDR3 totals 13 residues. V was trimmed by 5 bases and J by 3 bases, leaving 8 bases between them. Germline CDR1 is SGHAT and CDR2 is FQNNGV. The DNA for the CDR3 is TGTGCCAGCAGCGCACTAAACTACAATGAGCAGTTCTTC. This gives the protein CASSALNYNEQFF.

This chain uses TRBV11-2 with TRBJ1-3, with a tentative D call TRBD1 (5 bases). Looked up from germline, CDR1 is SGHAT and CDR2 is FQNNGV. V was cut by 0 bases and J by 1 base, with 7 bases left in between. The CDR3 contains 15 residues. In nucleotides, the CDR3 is TGTGCCAGCAGCTTAGAGTGGACATCTGGAAACACCATATATTTT. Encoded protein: CASSLEWTSGNTIYF.

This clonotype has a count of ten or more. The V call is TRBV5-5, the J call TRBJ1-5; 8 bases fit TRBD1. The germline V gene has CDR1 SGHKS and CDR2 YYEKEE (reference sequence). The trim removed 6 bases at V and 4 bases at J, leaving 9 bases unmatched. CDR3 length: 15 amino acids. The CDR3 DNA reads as TGTGCCAGCACCGTGGGACAGGCGGGGAATCAGCCCCAGCATTTT. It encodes CASTVGQAGNQPQHF.

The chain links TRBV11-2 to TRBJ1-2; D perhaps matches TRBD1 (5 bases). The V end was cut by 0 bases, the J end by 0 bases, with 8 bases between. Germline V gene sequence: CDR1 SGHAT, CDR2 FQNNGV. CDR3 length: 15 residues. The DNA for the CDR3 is TGTGCCAGCAGCTTAGAAAGGGGCTCTAACTATGGCTACACCTTC. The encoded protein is CASSLERGSNYGYTF.

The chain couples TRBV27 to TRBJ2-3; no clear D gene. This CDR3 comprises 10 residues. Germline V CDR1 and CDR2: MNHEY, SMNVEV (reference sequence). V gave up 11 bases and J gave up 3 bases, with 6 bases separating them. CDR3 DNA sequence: TGTGCCGGCCTGACAGATACGCAGTATTTT. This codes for CAGLTDTQYF.

CDR3 protein: CASSLWRGGNQPQHF. The CDR3 DNA sequence: TGTGCCAGCAGTTTGTGGAGGGGAGGCAATCAGCCCCAGCATTTT. This chain joins TRBV27 and TRBJ1-5; D possibly corresponds to TRBD1 (5 bases). This CDR3 contains 15 residues. Deletions cut 3 bases from V and 2 bases from J, with 11 bases between. Germline V gives CDR1 MNHEY, CDR2 SMNVEV (reference sequence).

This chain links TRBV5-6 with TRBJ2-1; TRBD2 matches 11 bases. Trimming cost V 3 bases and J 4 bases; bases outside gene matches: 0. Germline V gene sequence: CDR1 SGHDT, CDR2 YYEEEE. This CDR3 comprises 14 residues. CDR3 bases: TGTGCCAGCAGCTCTAGCGGGGGGTACAATGAGCAGTTCTTC. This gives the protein CASSSSGGYNEQFF.

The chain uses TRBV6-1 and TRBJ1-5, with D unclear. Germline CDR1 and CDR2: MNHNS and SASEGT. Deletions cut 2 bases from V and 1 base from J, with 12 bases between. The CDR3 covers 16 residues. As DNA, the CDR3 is TGTGCCAGCAGTGAATGGTCAGGCAGGAGCAATCAGCCCCAGCATTTT. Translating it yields CASSEWSGRSNQPQHF.

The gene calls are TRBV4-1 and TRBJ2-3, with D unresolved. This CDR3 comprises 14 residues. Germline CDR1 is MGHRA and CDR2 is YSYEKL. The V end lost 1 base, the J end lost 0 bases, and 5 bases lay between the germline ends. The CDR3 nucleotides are TGCGCCAGCAGCCAAGTAATTAGCACAGATACGCAGTATTTT. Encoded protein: CASSQVISTDTQYF.

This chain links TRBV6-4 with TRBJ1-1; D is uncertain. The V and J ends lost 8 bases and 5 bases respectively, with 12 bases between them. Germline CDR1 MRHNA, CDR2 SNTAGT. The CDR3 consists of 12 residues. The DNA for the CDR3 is TGTGCCAGCGGGGAGGTAGGGACTGAAGCTTTCTTT. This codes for CASGEVGTEAFF.

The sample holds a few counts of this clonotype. CDR3: CASRPGTGNYNEQFF. The CDR3 bases are TGTGCCAGCAGACCCGGGACAGGGAATTACAATGAGCAGTTCTTC. This chain links TRBV12-3 or TRBV12-4 with TRBJ2-1, with TRBD1 matching 9 bases. The CDR3 totals 15 residues. Losses at the gene ends were 6 bases for V and 4 bases for J; bases not matched to a gene: 7.

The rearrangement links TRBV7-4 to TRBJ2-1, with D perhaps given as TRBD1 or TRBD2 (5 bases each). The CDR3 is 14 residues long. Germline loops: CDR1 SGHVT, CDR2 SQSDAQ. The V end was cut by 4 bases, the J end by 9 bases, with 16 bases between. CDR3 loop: CASSSRKQRGEQFF. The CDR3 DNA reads TGTGCCAGCAGCTCCCGTAAACAGAGGGGTGAGCAGTTCTTC.

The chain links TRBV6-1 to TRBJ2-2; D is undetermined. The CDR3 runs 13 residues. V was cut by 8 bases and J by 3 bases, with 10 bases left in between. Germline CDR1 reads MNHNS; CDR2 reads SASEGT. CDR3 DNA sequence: TGTGCCAGCCGCCGGTCCGACACCGGGGAGCTGTTTTTT. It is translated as CASRRSDTGELFF.

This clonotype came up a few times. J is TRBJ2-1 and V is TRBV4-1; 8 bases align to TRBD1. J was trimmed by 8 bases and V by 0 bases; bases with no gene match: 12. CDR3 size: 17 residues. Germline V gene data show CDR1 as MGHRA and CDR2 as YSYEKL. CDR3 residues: CASSQDERQGPEDEQFF. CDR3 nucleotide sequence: TGCGCCAGCAGCCAAGATGAGCGACAGGGGCCTGAGGATGAGCAGTTCTTC.

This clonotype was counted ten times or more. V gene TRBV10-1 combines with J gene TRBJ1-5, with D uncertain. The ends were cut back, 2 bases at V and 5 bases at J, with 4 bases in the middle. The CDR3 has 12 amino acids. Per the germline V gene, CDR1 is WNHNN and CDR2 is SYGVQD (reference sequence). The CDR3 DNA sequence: TGCGCCAGCAGTGAGACGGATCAGCCCCAGCATTTT. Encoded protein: CASSETDQPQHF.

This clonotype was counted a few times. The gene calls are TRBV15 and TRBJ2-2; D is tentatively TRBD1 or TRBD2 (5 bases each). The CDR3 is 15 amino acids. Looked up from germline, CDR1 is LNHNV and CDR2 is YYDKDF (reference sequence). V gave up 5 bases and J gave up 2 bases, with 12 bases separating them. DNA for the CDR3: TGTGCCACCAGCGTAAACCGGGACAACACCGGGGAGCTGTTTTTT. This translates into CATSVNRDNTGELFF.

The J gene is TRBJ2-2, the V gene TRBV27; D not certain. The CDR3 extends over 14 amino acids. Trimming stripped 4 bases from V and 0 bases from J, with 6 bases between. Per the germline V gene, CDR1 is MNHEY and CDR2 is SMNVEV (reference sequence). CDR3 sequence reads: CASSWSSNTGELFF. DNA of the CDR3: TGTGCCAGCAGTTGGTCCTCGAACACCGGGGAGCTGTTTTTT.